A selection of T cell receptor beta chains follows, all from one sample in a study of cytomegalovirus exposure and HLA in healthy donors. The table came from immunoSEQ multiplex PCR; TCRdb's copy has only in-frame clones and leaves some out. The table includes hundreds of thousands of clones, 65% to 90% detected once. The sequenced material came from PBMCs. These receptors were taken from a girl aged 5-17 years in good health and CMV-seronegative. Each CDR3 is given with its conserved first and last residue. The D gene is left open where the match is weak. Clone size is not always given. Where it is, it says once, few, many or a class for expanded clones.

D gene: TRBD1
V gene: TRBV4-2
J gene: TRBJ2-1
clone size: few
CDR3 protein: CASSQELGTDLGEQFF
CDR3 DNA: TGTGCCAGCAGCCAAGAGTTGGGGACAGACCTTGGTGAGCAGTTCTTC

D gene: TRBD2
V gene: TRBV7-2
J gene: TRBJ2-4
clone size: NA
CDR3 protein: CASSHPMGGFKNIQYF
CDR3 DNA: TGTGCCAGCAGCCACCCTATGGGGGGGTTTAAAAACATTCAGTACTTC

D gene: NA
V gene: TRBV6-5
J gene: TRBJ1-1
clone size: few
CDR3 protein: CASSYSGTPAFF
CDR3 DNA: TGTGCCAGCAGTTACAGTGGGACACCCGCTTTCTTT

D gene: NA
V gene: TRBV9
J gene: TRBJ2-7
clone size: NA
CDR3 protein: CASSVSGVSYEQYF
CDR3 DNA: TGTGCCAGCAGCGTCTCAGGGGTCTCCTACGAGCAGTACTTC

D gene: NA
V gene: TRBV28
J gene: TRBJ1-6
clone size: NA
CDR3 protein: CASSLFGQMNSPLHF
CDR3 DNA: TGTGCCAGCAGTTTATTTGGACAGATGAATTCACCCCTCCACTTT

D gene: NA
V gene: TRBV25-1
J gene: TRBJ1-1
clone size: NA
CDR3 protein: CASSERANTEAFF
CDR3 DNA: TGTGCCAGCAGTGAGCGGGCGAACACTGAAGCTTTCTTT

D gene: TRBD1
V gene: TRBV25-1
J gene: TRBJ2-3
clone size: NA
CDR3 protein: CASRGTGEVDTQYF
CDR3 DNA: TGTGCCAGCAGGGGGACAGGGGAGGTTGATACGCAGTATTTT

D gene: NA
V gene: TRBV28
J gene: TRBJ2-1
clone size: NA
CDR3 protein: CASSPRRDEQFF
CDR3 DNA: TGTGCCAGCTCTCCCAGACGGGATGAGCAGTTCTTC

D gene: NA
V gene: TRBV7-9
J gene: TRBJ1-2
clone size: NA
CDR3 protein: CASSGWRGLANYGYTF
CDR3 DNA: TGTGCCAGCAGTGGTTGGAGGGGATTGGCTAACTATGGCTACACCTTC

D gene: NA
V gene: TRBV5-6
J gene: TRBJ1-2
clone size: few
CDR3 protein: CASSLVKGGSYGYTF
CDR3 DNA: TGTGCCAGCAGCTTGGTGAAGGGAGGGAGCTATGGCTACACCTTC

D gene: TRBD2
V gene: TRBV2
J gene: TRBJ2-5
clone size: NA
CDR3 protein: CASSDRTSGGDSWTQYF
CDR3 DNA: TGTGCCAGCAGTGACCGGACTAGCGGGGGTGATTCTTGGACCCAGTACTTC

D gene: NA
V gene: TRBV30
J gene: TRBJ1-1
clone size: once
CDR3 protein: CAWRLHLTGNTEAFF
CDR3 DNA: TGTGCCTGGAGGCTACACCTGACTGGCAACACTGAAGCTTTCTTT

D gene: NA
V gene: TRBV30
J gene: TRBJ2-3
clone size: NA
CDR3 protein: CAWNPGGTDTQYF
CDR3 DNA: TGTGCCTGGAATCCGGGAGGCACAGATACGCAGTATTTT

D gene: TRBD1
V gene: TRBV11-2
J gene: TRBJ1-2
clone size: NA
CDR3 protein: CASSSFRMSGQGNYGYTF
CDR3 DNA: TGTGCCAGCAGCTCCTTCCGCATGTCGGGACAGGGGAACTATGGCTACACCTTC

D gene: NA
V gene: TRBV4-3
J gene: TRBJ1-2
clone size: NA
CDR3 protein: CASSQDSLYGYTF
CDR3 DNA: TGCGCCAGCAGCCAAGATTCCCTCTATGGCTACACCTTC

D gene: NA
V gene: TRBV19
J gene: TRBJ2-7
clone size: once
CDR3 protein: CASSTNSGNEQYF
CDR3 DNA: TGTGCCAGTAGTACGAACTCAGGGAACGAGCAGTACTTC

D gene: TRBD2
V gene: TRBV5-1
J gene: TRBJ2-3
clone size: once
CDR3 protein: CASSSAKRSGGTDTQYF
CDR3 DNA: TGCGCCAGCAGCTCAGCGAAGAGGAGCGGGGGCACAGATACGCAGTATTTT

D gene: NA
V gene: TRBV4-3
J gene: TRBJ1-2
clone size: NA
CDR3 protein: CASSQDLVPTGSYGYTF
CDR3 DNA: TGCGCCAGCAGCCAAGATCTAGTACCGACAGGTAGTTATGGCTACACCTTC

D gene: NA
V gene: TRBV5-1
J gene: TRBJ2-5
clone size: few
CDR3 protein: CASRLDKETQYF
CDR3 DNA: TGCGCCAGCAGACTAGATAAGGAGACCCAGTACTTC

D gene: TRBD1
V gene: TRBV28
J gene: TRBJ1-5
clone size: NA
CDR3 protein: CASRPGTGVRVNQPQHF
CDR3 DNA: TGTGCCAGCAGACCCGGGACAGGAGTTCGCGTCAATCAGCCCCAGCATTTT

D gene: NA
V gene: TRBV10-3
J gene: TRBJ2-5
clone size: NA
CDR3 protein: CAINSQETGREQYF
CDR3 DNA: TGTGCCATCAACTCTCAGGAGACGGGCCGGGAGCAGTACTTC

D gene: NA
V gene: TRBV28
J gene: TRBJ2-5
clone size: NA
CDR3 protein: CASSFTGRSQYF
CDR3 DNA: TGTGCCAGCAGCTTCACAGGGCGGTCCCAGTACTTC

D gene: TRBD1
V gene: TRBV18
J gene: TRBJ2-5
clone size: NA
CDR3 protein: CASSPSKGTGGETQYF
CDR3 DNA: TGTGCCAGCTCACCTTCTAAAGGGACAGGGGGAGAGACCCAGTACTTC

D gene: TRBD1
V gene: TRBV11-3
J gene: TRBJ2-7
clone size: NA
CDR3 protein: CASSFGQGRYEQYF
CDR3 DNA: TGTGCCAGCAGCTTTGGACAGGGTAGATACGAGCAGTACTTC

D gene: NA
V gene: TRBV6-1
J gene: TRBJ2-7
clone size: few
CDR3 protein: CASSDQGYYEQYF
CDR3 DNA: TGTGCCAGCAGTGACCAGGGATACTACGAGCAGTACTTC

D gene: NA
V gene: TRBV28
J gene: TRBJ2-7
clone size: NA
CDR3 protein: CASSLGSPYEQYF
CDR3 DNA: TGTGCCAGCAGTTTAGGCAGTCCCTACGAGCAGTACTTC

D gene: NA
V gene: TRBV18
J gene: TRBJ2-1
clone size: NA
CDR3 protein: CASSPGTGSYNEQFF
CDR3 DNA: TGTGCCAGCTCACCTGGGACTGGCTCCTACAATGAGCAGTTCTTC

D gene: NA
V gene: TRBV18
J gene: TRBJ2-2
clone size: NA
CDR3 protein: CASSGMTANTGELFF
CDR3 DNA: TGTGCCAGCTCCGGGATGACGGCGAACACCGGGGAGCTGTTTTTT

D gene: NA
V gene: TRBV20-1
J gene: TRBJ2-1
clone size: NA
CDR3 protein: CSARGAGEQFF
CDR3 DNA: TGCAGTGCTAGGGGGGCCGGTGAGCAGTTCTTC

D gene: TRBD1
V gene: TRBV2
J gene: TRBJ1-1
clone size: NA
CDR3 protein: CASRGTGALGTEAFF
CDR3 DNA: TGTGCCAGCAGAGGGACAGGAGCATTAGGCACTGAAGCTTTCTTT

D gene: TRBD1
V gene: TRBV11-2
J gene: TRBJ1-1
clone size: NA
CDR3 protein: CASSLHRGLNTEAFF
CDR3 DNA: TGTGCCAGCAGCTTGCACAGGGGCCTGAACACTGAAGCTTTCTTT

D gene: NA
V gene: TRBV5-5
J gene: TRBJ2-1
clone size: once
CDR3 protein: CASSLSETEQFF
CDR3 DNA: TGTGCCAGCAGCTTGTCGGAGACTGAGCAGTTCTTC

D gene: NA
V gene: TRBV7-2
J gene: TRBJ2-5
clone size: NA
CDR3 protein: CASSYMGGGETQYF
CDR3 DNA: TGTGCCAGCAGCTACATGGGGGGTGGGGAGACCCAGTACTTC

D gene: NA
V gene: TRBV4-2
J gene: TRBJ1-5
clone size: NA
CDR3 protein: CASSQTPIGTGNNQPQHF
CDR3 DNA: TGTGCCAGCAGCCAAACCCCCATCGGCACAGGGAACAATCAGCCCCAGCATTTT

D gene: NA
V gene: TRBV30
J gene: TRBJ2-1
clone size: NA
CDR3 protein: CAWKGGGNEQFF
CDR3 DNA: TGTGCCTGGAAGGGGGGAGGGAATGAGCAGTTCTTC

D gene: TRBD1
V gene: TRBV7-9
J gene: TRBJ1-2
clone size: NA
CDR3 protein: CASRRQGATNYGYTF
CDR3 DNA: TGTGCCAGCCGACGACAGGGTGCGACTAACTATGGCTACACCTTC

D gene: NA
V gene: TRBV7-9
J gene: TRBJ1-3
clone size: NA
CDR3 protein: CASSLSVGQNTIYF
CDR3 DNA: TGTGCCAGCAGCTTATCCGTCGGTCAAAACACCATATATTTT

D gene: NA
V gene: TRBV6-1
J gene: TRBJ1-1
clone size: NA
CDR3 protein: CASSERFGVGITEAFF
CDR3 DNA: TGTGCCAGCAGTGAACGGTTCGGGGTGGGGATCACTGAAGCTTTCTTT

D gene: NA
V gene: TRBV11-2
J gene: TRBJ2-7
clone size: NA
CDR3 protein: CASLREYPNYEQYF
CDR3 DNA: TGTGCCAGCCTCCGGGAGTATCCAAATTACGAGCAGTACTTC

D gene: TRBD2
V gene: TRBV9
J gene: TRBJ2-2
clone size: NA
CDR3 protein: CASSVGGGSSTGELFF
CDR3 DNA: TGTGCCAGCAGCGTAGGCGGGGGAAGTAGCACCGGGGAGCTGTTTTTT

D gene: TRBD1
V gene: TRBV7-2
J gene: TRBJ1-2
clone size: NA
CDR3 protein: CASSLTGYGYTF
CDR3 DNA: TGTGCCAGCAGCTTGACAGGGTATGGCTACACCTTC

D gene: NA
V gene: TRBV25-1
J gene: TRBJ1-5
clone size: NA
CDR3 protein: CASSEQNQPQHF
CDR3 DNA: TGTGCCAGCAGTGAACAAAATCAGCCCCAGCATTTT

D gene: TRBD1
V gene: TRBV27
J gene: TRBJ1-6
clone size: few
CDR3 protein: CASSLGTRQGVNLGSYNSPLHF
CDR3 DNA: TGTGCCAGCAGTTTGGGCACTCGACAGGGGGTTAATCTTGGATCCTATAATTCACCCCTCCACTTT

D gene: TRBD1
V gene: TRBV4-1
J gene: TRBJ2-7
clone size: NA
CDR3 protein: CASSHTGTGSYEQYF
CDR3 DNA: TGCGCCAGCAGCCACACCGGGACAGGTTCCTACGAGCAGTACTTC

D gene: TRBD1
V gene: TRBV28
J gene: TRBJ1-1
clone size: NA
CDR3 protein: CASSLTAGTGAPMGF
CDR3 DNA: TGTGCCAGCAGTTTAACCGCCGGGACAGGGGCGCCCATGGGCTTT

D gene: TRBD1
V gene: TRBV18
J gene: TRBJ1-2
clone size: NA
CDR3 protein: CASSPGTGGSGYTF
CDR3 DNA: TGTGCCAGCTCACCAGGGACAGGGGGCTCTGGCTACACCTTC

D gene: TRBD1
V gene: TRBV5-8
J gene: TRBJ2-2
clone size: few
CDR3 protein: CASSLRQGARVAGELFF
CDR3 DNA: TGTGCCAGCAGCTTAAGACAGGGGGCGCGGGTAGCCGGGGAGCTGTTTTTT

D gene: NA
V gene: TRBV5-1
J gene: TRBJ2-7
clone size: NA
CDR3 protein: CASSLGGSGGPPYEQYF
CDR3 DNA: TGCGCCAGCAGCTTGGGGGGGTCGGGGGGCCCACCCTACGAGCAGTACTTC

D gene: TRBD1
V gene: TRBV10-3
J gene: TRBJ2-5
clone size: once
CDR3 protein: CAISEGDRIRETQYF
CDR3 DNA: TGTGCCATCAGTGAAGGGGACAGGATACGGGAGACCCAGTACTTC

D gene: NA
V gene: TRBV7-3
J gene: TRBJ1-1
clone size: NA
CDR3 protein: CASSSHGGTEAFF
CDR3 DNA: TGTGCCAGCAGCTCCCATGGGGGGACTGAAGCTTTCTTT

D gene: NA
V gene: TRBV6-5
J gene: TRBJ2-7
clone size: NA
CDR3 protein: CASSYSRSPRTYEQYF
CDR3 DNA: TGTGCCAGCAGTTACTCGAGGTCGCCCCGGACCTACGAGCAGTACTTC

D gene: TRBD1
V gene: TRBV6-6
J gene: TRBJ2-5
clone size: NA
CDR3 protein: CASSDRDRGETQYF
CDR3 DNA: TGTGCCAGCAGTGATCGGGACAGGGGAGAGACCCAGTACTTC